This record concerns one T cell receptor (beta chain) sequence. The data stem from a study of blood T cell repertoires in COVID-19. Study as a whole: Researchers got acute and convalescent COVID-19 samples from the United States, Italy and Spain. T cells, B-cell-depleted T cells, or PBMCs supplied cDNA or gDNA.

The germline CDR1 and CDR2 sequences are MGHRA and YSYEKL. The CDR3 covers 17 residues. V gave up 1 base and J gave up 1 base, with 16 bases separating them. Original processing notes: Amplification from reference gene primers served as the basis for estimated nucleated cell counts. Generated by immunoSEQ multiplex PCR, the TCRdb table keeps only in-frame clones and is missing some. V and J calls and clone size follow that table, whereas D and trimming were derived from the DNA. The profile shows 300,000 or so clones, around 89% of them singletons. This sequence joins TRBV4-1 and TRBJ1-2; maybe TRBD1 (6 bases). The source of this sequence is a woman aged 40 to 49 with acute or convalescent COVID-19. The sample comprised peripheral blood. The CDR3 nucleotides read TGCGCCAGCAGCCAAGGGACAGTGGGGATATTTAACTATGGCTACACCTTC. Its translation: CASSQGTVGIFNYGYTF.